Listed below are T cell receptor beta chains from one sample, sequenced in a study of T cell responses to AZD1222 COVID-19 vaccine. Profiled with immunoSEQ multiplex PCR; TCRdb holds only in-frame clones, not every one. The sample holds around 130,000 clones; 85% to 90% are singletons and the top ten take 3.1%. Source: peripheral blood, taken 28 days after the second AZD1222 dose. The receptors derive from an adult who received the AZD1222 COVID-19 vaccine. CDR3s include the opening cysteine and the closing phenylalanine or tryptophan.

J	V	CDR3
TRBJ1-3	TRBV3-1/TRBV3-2	CASSLERGNTIYF
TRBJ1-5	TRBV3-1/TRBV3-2	CASSQEQGSQPQHF
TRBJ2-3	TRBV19	CASSPSTDTQYF
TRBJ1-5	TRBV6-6	CASREQTWQPQHF
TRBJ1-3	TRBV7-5	CARSLFPPGNTIYF
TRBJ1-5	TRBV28	CASSLREQPQHF
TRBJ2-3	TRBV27	CASSLGTDTQYF
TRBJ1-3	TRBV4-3	CASSQAPGNGNTIYF
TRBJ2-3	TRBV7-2	CASSFRRGNTQYF
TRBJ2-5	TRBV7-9	CASSFRIDETQYF
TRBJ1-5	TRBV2	CASTWDINQPQHF
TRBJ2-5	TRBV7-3	CASSSQDRGQRETQYF
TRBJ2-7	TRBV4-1	CASSQYGEQYF
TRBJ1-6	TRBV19	CASSIERVNSPLHF
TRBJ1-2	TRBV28	CASSLRGVSNYGYTF
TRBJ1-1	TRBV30	CAWGGIYKNTEAFF
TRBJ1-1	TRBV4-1	CASSLRENTEAFF
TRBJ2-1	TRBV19	CASSMSDGNRGYNEQFF
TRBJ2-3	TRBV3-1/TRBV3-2	CASSASGRVSTDTQYF
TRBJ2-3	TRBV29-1	CSVPPGGTDTQYF
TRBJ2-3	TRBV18	CASSQGGTQYF
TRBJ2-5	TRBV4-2	CASSQWDVETQYF
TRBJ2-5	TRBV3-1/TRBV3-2	CASSQFPSQETQYF
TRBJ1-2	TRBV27	CASTIGPGQRINGYTF
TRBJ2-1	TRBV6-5	CASSYASGSYNEQFF
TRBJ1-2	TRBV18	CASSPEGLGSYGYTF
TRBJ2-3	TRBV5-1	CASSPSGTSPILEQYF
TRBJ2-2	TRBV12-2	CASHHGEAGELFF
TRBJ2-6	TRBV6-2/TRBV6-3	CASSYGGDFSGANVLTF
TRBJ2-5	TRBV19	CASSIGTLSGLGETQYF
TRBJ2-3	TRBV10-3	CAISTPRGGQWTDTQYF
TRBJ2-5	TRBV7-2	CASSFGVHQETQYF
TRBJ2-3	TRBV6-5	CASSPLAGTDTQYF
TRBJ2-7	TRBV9	CASSPRTGTYEQYF
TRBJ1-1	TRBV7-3	CASSRGHQNTEAFF
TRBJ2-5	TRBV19	CASAGREQETQYF
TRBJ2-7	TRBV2	CASKRSGTPLLYEQYF
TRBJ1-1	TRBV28	CASSLPNRVTEAFF
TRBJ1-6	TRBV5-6	CASSYGTGMFSYNSPLHF
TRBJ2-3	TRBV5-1	CASSSTDGPTDTQYF
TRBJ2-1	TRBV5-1	CASSLPSGSYNEQFF
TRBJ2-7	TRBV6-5	CASSRPSGGVYEQYF
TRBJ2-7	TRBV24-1	CATSAAGREAYEQYF
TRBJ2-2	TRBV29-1	CSVEPSGIGELFF
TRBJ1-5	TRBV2	CASSVGGAGQPQHF
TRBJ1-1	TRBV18	CASAPQGGNTEAFF
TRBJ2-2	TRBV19	CASSRGLAGGYLELFF
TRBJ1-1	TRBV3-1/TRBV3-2	CASSQRQDTTEAFF
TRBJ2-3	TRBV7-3	CASSTEAEDTQYF
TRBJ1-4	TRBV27	CASSSLGGAGEKLFF
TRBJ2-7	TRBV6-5	CASSRPAGSGEQYF
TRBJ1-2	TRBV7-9	CASSPNTHYGYTF
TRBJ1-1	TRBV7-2	CASSLRQGRAFF
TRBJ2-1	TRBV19	CASSMQGSYNEQFF